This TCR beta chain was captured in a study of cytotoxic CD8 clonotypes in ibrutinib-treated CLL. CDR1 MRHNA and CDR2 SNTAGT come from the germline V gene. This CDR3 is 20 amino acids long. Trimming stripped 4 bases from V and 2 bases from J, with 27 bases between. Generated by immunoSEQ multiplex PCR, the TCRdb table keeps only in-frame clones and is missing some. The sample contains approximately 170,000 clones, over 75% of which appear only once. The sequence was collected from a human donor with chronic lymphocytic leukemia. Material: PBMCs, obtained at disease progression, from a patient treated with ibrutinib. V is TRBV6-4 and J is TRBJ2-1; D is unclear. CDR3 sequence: CASSAIMPLDRINAYNEQFF. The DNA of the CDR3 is TGTGCCAGCAGTGCCATAATGCCCCTGGATAGGATTAATGCCTACAATGAGCAGTTCTTC.